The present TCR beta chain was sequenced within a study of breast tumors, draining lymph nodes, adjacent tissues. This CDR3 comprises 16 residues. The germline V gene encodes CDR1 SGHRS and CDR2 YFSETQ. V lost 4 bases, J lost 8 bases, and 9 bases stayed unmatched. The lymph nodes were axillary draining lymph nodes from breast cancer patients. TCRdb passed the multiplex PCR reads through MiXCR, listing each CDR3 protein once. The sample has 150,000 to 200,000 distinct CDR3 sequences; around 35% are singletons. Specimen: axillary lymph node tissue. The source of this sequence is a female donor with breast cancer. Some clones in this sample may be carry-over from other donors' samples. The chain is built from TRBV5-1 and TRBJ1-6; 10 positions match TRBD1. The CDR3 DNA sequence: TGCGCCAGCAGCCCGGCGACAGGGGGCCACGATTCACCCCTCCACTTT. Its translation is CASSPATGGHDSPLHF. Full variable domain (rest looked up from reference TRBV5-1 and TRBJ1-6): KAGVTQTPRYLIKTRGQQVTLSCSPISGHRSVSWYQQTPGQGLQFLFEYFSETQRNKGNFPGRFSGRQFSNSRSEMNVSTLELGDSALYLCASSPATGGHDSPLHFGNGTRLTVT.